This T cell receptor beta chain comes out of a study of blood T cell repertoires in COVID-19. The overall study: Sites in the United States, Italy and Spain provided acute and convalescent COVID-19 samples. In each case, the material was cDNA or gDNA derived from T cells, B-cell-depleted T cells, or PBMCs.

J gave up 7 bases and V 5 bases, and 12 bases lay outside the gene matches. This CDR3 is built from 15 residues. CDR1 is SGDLS, CDR2 YYNGEE, per germline. In the original analysis: Amplified reference gene primers provided the basis for estimating nucleated cell counts. The data were produced by immunoSEQ multiplex PCR, yet TCRdb's version contains in-frame clones alone and is incomplete. That table gives V, J and clone size, and the DNA gave D and trimming. In the table there are fewer than 70,000 clones, approximately 92% of which are singletons. The sample consisted of peripheral blood. The sequence derives from a middle-aged man with active COVID-19. The rearrangement uses TRBV9 and TRBJ2-1; TRBD2 matches 7 bases. The CDR3 protein is CASSAIAGVGNEQFF. The CDR3 DNA sequence: TGTGCCAGCAGTGCAATCGCGGGGGTGGGAAATGAGCAGTTCTTC.